These T cell receptor beta chains were read from a single sample in a study of cytomegalovirus exposure and HLA in healthy donors. Assay used: immunoSEQ multiplex PCR; TCRdb lists only in-frame clones, some missing. The sample carries approximately 140,000 clones, 75% recorded once. Input material: PBMCs. The source is a man aged 40-55 years in good health and CMV-seronegative. The CDR3 runs from the conserved cysteine through the conserved F or W. Clone size is shown for a subset of rows, as once, few, many or a class of expanded clone.

abundance: NA; v_gene: TRBV28; j_gene: TRBJ2-7; CDR3aa: CASTPSSASRGEQYF
abundance: NA; v_gene: TRBV4-1; j_gene: TRBJ2-2; CDR3aa: CASSQESLRRGGGGTNTGELFF
abundance: NA; v_gene: TRBV9; j_gene: TRBJ1-1; CDR3aa: CASSPHDRGRTEAFF
abundance: NA; v_gene: TRBV5-1; j_gene: TRBJ1-2; CDR3aa: CASGGTGETYGYTF
abundance: NA; v_gene: TRBV6-5; j_gene: TRBJ1-2; CDR3aa: CASSYQGLAYGYTF
abundance: NA; v_gene: TRBV18; j_gene: TRBJ1-1; CDR3aa: CASSRSSGTEAFF
abundance: once; v_gene: TRBV5-4; j_gene: TRBJ2-7; CDR3aa: CASSPRTSGAYEQYF
abundance: few; v_gene: TRBV28; j_gene: TRBJ1-1; CDR3aa: CASRRTGSNTEAFF
abundance: NA; v_gene: TRBV15; j_gene: TRBJ2-5; CDR3aa: CATSTIAGGVQETQYF
abundance: NA; v_gene: TRBV2; j_gene: TRBJ1-3; CDR3aa: CASSPRSTGGGGNTIYF
abundance: NA; v_gene: TRBV5-1; j_gene: TRBJ1-3; CDR3aa: CASSLATGSGNTIYF
abundance: few; v_gene: TRBV10-1; j_gene: TRBJ2-1; CDR3aa: CASSESTGHEQFF
abundance: NA; v_gene: TRBV6-6; j_gene: TRBJ1-3; CDR3aa: CASSYSGAAGNTIYF
abundance: NA; v_gene: TRBV28; j_gene: TRBJ2-2; CDR3aa: CASTSPGGGAVGELFF
abundance: few; v_gene: TRBV6-6; j_gene: TRBJ1-5; CDR3aa: CASTDGQGTNQPQHF
abundance: NA; v_gene: TRBV13; j_gene: TRBJ2-3; CDR3aa: CASSLGGRSGSSTDTQYF
abundance: few; v_gene: TRBV10-3; j_gene: TRBJ1-6; CDR3aa: CAISEFGVNSPLHF
abundance: NA; v_gene: TRBV4-3; j_gene: TRBJ2-5; CDR3aa: CASSQGRGLAGQETQYF
abundance: NA; v_gene: TRBV28; j_gene: TRBJ2-7; CDR3aa: CASRLGGAAPYEQYF
abundance: NA; v_gene: TRBV10-1; j_gene: TRBJ2-3; CDR3aa: CASSESGRPDTQYF
abundance: NA; v_gene: TRBV27; j_gene: TRBJ2-7; CDR3aa: CASSLTGEQEQYF
abundance: NA; v_gene: TRBV30; j_gene: TRBJ1-3; CDR3aa: CAWSVDSLTGNTIYF
abundance: few; v_gene: TRBV4-3; j_gene: TRBJ1-3; CDR3aa: CASSQDPQGAGNTIYF
abundance: few; v_gene: TRBV7-6; j_gene: TRBJ1-1; CDR3aa: CASSLELQRNTEAFF
abundance: NA; v_gene: TRBV19; j_gene: TRBJ1-1; CDR3aa: CASKKSRQGRRAFF